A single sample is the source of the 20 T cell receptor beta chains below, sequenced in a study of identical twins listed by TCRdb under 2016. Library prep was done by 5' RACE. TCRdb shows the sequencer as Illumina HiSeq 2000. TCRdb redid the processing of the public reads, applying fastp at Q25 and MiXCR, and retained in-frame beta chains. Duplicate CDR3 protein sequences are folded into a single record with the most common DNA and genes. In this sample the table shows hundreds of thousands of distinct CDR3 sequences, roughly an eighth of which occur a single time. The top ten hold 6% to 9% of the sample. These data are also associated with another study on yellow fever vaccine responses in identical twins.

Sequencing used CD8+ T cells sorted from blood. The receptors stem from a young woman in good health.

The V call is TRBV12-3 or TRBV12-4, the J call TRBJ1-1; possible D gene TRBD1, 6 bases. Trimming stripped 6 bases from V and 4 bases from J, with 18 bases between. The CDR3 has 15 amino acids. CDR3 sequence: CASSLTGSRFTEAFF. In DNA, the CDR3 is TGTGCCAGCAGCCTAACAGGGAGTAGATTCACTGAAGCTTTCTTT.

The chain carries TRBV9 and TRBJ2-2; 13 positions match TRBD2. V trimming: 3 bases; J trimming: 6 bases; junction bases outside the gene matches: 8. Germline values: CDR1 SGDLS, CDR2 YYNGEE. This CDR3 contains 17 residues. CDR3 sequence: CASSGRLAGGQAGELFF. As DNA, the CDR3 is TGTGCCAGCAGCGGACGACTAGCGGGGGGTCAGGCCGGGGAGCTGTTTTTT.

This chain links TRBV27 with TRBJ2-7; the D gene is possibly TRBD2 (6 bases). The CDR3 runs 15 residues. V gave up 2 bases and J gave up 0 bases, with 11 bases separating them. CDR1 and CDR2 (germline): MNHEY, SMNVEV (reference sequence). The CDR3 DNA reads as TGTGCCAGCAGTTTAGTGGCGGGGAGCTCCTACGAGCAGTACTTC. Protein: CASSLVAGSSYEQYF.

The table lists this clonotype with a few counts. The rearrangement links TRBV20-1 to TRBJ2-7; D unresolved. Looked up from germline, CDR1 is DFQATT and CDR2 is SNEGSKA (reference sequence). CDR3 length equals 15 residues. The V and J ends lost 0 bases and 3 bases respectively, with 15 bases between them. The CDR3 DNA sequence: TGCAGTGCTAGAGATACCCAGCGTGGTTACTACGAGCAGTACTTC. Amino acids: CSARDTQRGYYEQYF.

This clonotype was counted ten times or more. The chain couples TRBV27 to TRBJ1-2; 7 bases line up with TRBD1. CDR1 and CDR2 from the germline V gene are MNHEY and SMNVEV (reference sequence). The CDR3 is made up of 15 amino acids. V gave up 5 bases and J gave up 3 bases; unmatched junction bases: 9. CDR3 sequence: CASSLGQAPHYGYTF. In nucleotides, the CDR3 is TGTGCCAGCAGTCTAGGACAGGCCCCTCACTATGGCTACACCTTC.

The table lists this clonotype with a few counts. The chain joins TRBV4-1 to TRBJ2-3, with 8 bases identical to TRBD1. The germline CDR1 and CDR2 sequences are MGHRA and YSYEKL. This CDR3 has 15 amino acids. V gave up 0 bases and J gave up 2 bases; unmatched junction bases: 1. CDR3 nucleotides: TGCGCCAGCAGCCAAGAGGGACAGGTCACAGATACGCAGTATTTT. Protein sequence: CASSQEGQVTDTQYF.

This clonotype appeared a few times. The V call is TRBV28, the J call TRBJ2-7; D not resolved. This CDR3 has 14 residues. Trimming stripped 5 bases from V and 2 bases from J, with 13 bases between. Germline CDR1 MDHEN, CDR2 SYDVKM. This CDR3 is CASSPRLPAYEQYF. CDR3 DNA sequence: TGTGCCAGCAGTCCACGGTTACCTGCCTACGAGCAGTACTTC.

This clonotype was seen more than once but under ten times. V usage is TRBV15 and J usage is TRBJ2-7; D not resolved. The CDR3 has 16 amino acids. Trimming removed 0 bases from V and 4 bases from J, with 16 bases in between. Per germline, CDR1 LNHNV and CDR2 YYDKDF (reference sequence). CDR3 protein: CATSRDRNRAAYEQYV. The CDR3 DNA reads TGTGCCACCAGCAGAGATCGCAATCGGGCAGCTTACGAGCAGTACGTC.

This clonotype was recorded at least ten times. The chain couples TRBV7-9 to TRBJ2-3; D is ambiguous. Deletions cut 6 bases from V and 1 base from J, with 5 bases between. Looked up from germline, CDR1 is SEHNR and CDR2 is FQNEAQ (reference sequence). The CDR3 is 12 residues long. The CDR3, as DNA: TGTGCCAGCAGGTGGGGCACAGATACGCAGTATTTT. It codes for CASRWGTDTQYF.

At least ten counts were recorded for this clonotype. CDR3: CSVGGRDSKNIQYF. As DNA, the CDR3 is TGCAGCGTTGGTGGTAGGGACAGCAAAAACATTCAGTACTTC. The chain is built from TRBV29-1 and TRBJ2-4; 7 nucleotides agree with TRBD1. The junction had 6 bases not matched to a gene; V was cut back by 4 bases and J by 3 bases. Germline values: CDR1 SQVTM, CDR2 ANQGSEA. The CDR3 has 14 amino acids.

CDR3 nucleotide sequence: TGCGCCAGCAGCCAAGATCGGCAAACCTACGAGCAGTACTTC. This codes for CASSQDRQTYEQYF. The chain recombines TRBV4-1 with TRBJ2-7; D uncertain. Germline V gene sequence: CDR1 MGHRA, CDR2 YSYEKL. This CDR3 is 14 amino acids long. V lost 0 bases to trimming and J lost 2 bases, with 8 bases between them.

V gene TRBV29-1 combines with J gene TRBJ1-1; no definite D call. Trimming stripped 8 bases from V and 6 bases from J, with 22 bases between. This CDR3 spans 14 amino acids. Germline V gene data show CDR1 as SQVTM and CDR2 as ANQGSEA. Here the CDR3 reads CSPWSIWEGAEAFF. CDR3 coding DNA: TGCAGCCCCTGGTCTATCTGGGAGGGAGCTGAAGCTTTCTTT. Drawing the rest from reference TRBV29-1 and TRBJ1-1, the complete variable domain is SAVISQKPSRDICQRGTSLTIQCQVDSQVTMMFWYRQQPGQSLTLIATANQGSEATYESGFVIDKFPISRPNLTFSTLTVSNMSPEDSSIYLCSPWSIWEGAEAFFGQGTRLTVV.

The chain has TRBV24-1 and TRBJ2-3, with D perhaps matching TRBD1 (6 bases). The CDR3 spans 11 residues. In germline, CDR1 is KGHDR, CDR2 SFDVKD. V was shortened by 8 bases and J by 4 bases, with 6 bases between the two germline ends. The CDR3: CATNRADTQYF. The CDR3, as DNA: TGTGCCACCAACAGGGCAGATACGCAGTATTTT.

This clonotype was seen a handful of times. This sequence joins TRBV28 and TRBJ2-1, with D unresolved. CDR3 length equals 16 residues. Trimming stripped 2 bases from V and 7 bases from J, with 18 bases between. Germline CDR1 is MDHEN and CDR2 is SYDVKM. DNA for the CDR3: TGTGCCAGCAGTTTAGGGTTGGCGGCACTTCGGAATGAGCAGTTCTTC. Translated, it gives CASSLGLAALRNEQFF.

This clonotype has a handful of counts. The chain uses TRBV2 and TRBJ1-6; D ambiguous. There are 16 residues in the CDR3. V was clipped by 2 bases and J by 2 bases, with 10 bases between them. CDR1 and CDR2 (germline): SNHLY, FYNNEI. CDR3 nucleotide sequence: TGTGCCAGCAGTGAAACATCCGGAGCCTATAATTCACCCCTCCACTTT. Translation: CASSETSGAYNSPLHF.

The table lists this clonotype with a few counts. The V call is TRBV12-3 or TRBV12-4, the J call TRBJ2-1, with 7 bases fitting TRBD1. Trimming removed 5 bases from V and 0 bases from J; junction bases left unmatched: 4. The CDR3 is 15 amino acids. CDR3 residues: CASSRDSPSYNEQFF. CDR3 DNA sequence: TGTGCCAGCAGTCGGGACAGCCCCTCCTACAATGAGCAGTTCTTC.

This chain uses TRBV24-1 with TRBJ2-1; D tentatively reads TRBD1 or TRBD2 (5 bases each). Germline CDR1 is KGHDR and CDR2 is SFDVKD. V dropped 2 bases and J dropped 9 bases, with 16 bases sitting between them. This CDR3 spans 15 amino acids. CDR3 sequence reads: CATSDSEGPMSEQFF. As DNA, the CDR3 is TGTGCCACCAGTGATTCCGAGGGGCCGATGAGTGAGCAGTTCTTC.

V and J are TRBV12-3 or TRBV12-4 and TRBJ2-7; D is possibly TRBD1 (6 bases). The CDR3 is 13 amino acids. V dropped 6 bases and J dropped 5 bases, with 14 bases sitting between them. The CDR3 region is CASSFGTQHEQYF. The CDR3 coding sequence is TGTGCCAGCAGCTTTGGGACACAGCACGAGCAGTACTTC.

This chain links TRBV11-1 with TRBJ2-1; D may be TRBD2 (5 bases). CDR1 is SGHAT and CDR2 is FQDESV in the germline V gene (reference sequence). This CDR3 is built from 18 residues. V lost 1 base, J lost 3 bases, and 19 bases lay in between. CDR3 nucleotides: TGTGCCAGCAGCTTAGAGCGCCCGAGGGTCGCGAACTACAATGAGCAGTTCTTC. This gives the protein CASSLERPRVANYNEQFF.

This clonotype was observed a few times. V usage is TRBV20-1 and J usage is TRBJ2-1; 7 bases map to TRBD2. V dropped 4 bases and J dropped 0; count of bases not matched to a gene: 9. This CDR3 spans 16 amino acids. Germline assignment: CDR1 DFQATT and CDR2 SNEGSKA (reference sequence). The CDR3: CSATGGKAYSYNEQFF. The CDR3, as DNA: TGCAGTGCTACGGGGGGTAAAGCTTACTCCTACAATGAGCAGTTCTTC.